This is a list of T cell receptor beta chains from one sample in a study of blood T cell repertoires in COVID-19. Measured with immunoSEQ multiplex PCR; TCRdb has only the in-frame clones, and not every one. The repertoire holds over 200,000 clones, with roughly nine tenths as singletons. The sample taken for sequencing was peripheral blood. All receptors come from a man aged 35-49 years with active or convalescent COVID-19. The CDR3 runs from the conserved cysteine through the conserved F or W. A D gene is named only where the DNA matches it firmly. Rows may omit the clone size; those that give it use once, few, many or a size class.

v_call	clone_size	j_call	d_call	cdr3_aa	cdr3_nt
TRBV6-5	.	TRBJ1-1	.	CASNRVVNTEAFF	TGTGCCAGTAACAGGGTTGTAAACACTGAAGCTTTCTTT
TRBV2	.	TRBJ2-6	.	CASSPQSGANVLTF	TGTGCCAGCAGCCCTCAGTCTGGGGCCAACGTCCTGACTTTC
TRBV29-1	.	TRBJ2-2	.	CSADPDTGELFF	TGCAGCGCTGACCCAGATACCGGGGAGCTGTTTTTT
TRBV20-1	.	TRBJ2-7	TRBD1	CSASLGRGSYEQYF	TGCAGTGCTAGTCTGGGCAGGGGGTCCTACGAGCAGTACTTC
TRBV29-1	.	TRBJ1-2	.	CSVEGGGHYYGYTF	TGCAGCGTTGAAGGGGGGGGGCACTACTATGGCTACACCTTC
TRBV11-2	.	TRBJ2-1	.	CASSLFGPTGVNSYNEQFF	TGTGCCAGCAGCTTATTTGGACCCACCGGGGTAAACTCCTACAATGAGCAGTTCTTC
TRBV2	.	TRBJ1-1	TRBD1	CASSELKTGRFPEAFF	TGTGCCAGCAGTGAGTTAAAGACAGGGAGGTTCCCTGAAGCTTTCTTT
TRBV28	.	TRBJ1-4	TRBD1	CASSSRTGSYLNEKLFF	TGTGCCAGCAGTTCACGGACAGGGTCCTATCTTAATGAAAAACTGTTTTTT
TRBV11-2	.	TRBJ2-5	.	CASSRLPQETQYF	TGTGCCAGCAGCAGACTACCGCAAGAGACCCAGTACTTC
TRBV20-1	.	TRBJ1-2	TRBD1	CSASHRQGVSGYTF	TGCAGTGCTAGTCATCGACAGGGTGTAAGTGGCTACACCTTC
TRBV7-9	.	TRBJ2-7	TRBD1	CASSQGSFFHRGGGEQYF	TGTGCCAGCAGCCAAGGGTCTTTTTTCCACAGGGGCGGTGGCGAGCAGTACTTC
TRBV6-1	.	TRBJ1-2	.	CASSELRDTPPYTF	TGTGCCAGCAGTGAACTCAGGGACACACCACCCTACACCTTC
TRBV29-1	.	TRBJ1-2	TRBD1	CSVYDTGGDNYGYTF	TGCAGCGTTTACGATACAGGGGGCGATAACTATGGCTACACCTTC
TRBV6-5	.	TRBJ1-1	TRBD1	CASSHGQANTEAFF	TGTGCCAGCAGTCATGGACAGGCTAACACTGAAGCTTTCTTT
TRBV19	.	TRBJ1-5	.	CASSTDVFPQPQHF	TGTGCCAGTAGTACAGACGTATTTCCCCAGCCCCAGCATTTT
TRBV28	.	TRBJ1-5	.	CASSPRWAGSNQPQHF	TGTGCCAGCAGCCCTCGTTGGGCAGGGAGCAATCAGCCCCAGCATTTT
TRBV30	.	TRBJ1-1	TRBD1	CAWSASSRGVMNTEAFF	TGTGCCTGGAGCGCGTCCAGCAGGGGGGTTATGAACACTGAAGCTTTCTTT
TRBV6-6	.	TRBJ1-2	.	CASSYSNLGNYGYTF	TGTGCCAGCAGTTACTCGAATCTCGGTAACTATGGCTACACCTTC
TRBV4-1	.	TRBJ2-1	TRBD1	CASSPGTLRGSSYNEQFF	TGCGCCAGCAGCCCGGGGACCCTCAGGGGGAGCTCCTACAATGAGCAGTTCTTC
TRBV3-1/TRBV3-2	.	TRBJ1-2	.	CASSPNSRPLGSYGYTF	TGTGCCAGCAGCCCGAATTCGAGGCCTCTAGGAAGCTATGGCTACACCTTC
TRBV6-5	.	TRBJ1-4	.	CASSRGGEEKLFF	TGTGCCAGCAGTAGGGGGGGCGAGGAAAAACTGTTTTTT
TRBV2	.	TRBJ2-7	.	CASSEGAGEGVEQYF	TGTGCCAGCAGTGAGGGGGCGGGAGAGGGCGTGGAGCAGTACTTC
TRBV7-3	once	TRBJ2-2	TRBD2	CASSSYGASGNTGELFF	TGTGCCAGCAGCTCTTACGGGGCTAGCGGAAACACCGGGGAGCTGTTTTTT
TRBV9	.	TRBJ2-7	.	CASSVDLGFGGQYF	TGTGCCAGCAGCGTAGACCTCGGATTTGGAGGGCAGTACTTC
TRBV7-9	.	TRBJ2-3	.	CASSLGLNTDTQYF	TGTGCCAGCAGCTTAGGACTCAACACAGATACGCAGTATTTT
TRBV24-1	once	TRBJ2-2	.	CATSDAQRDTGELFF	TGTGCCACCAGTGATGCCCAGCGGGACACCGGGGAGCTGTTTTTT
TRBV5-4	.	TRBJ1-4	.	CASSPAGGDNEKLFF	TGTGCCAGCAGCCCGGCCGGGGGGGACAATGAAAAACTGTTTTTT
TRBV5-1	.	TRBJ2-3	TRBD2	CASSLGTSGRYADTQYF	TGCGCCAGCAGCTTAGGCACTAGCGGGAGATATGCAGATACGCAGTATTTT
TRBV28	.	TRBJ2-5	TRBD2	CASSLGGLGETQYF	TGTGCCAGCAGTTTGGGGGGACTAGGAGAGACCCAGTACTTC
TRBV28	once	TRBJ2-1	TRBD1	CASSSGQGATNEQFF	TGTGCCAGCAGTTCAGGACAGGGGGCTACAAATGAGCAGTTCTTC
TRBV6-5	.	TRBJ1-4	TRBD1	CASRRQGGDEKLFF	TGTGCCAGCAGGAGACAGGGTGGGGATGAAAAACTGTTTTTT
TRBV28	.	TRBJ1-4	.	CASRQSQGEKLFF	TGTGCCAGCCGACAGAGTCAGGGTGAAAAACTGTTTTTT
TRBV27	.	TRBJ2-1	.	CASSLSRQGYNEQFF	TGTGCCAGCAGTTTATCCAGGCAGGGGTACAATGAGCAGTTCTTC
TRBV9	.	TRBJ2-1	TRBD2	CASSVLSSGGTYNEQFF	TGTGCCAGCAGCGTTTTATCTAGCGGGGGGACCTACAATGAGCAGTTCTTC
TRBV7-9	.	TRBJ2-1	TRBD2	CASSLSVAGGRGAEQFF	TGTGCCAGCAGCTTATCTGTCGCGGGAGGGAGAGGGGCTGAGCAGTTCTTC
TRBV29-1	.	TRBJ1-5	.	CSVEVEGNQPQHF	TGCAGCGTTGAAGTGGAGGGGAATCAGCCCCAGCATTTT
TRBV7-9	.	TRBJ2-7	.	CASSLGVALDYEQYF	TGTGCCAGCAGCTTAGGAGTAGCGCTCGACTACGAGCAGTACTTC
TRBV27	.	TRBJ2-3	.	CASTTYFSGSSTDTQYF	TGTGCCAGCACCACGTACTTCAGCGGATCTAGCACAGATACGCAGTATTTT
TRBV6-5	.	TRBJ1-4	TRBD1	CASSFGQGYEKLFF	TGTGCCAGCAGTTTCGGACAGGGATATGAAAAACTGTTTTTT
TRBV29-1	.	TRBJ1-1	.	CSVQKGRMNTEAFF	TGCAGCGTCCAAAAGGGGCGGATGAACACTGAAGCTTTCTTT
TRBV6-5	.	TRBJ2-7	TRBD1	CASSLDRGPREQYF	TGTGCCAGCAGTTTAGACAGGGGCCCTCGGGAGCAGTACTTC
TRBV5-8	.	TRBJ2-3	TRBD2	CASSPGISGGLGTDTQYF	TGTGCCAGCAGCCCTGGGATTAGCGGGGGGTTAGGGACAGATACGCAGTATTTT
TRBV6-5	.	TRBJ1-5	.	CASRTSQGPGPQHF	TGTGCCAGCAGGACTAGCCAGGGCCCGGGGCCCCAGCATTTT
TRBV7-9	.	TRBJ1-4	.	CASEPNGGRNEKLFF	TGTGCCAGCGAGCCAAACGGCGGTCGTAATGAAAAACTGTTTTTT
TRBV25-1	.	TRBJ1-4	.	CASSARGGVNEKLFF	TGTGCCAGCAGTGCCCGGGGGGGGGTTAATGAAAAACTGTTTTTT
TRBV18	.	TRBJ1-2	.	CASSPEGQYGYTF	TGTGCCAGCTCACCGGAGGGGCAATATGGCTACACCTTC
TRBV28	few	TRBJ1-4	.	CASSLIDLREKLFF	TGTGCCAGCAGTTTAATAGATCTACGTGAAAAACTGTTTTTT
TRBV18	.	TRBJ1-1	.	CASSPPLGEPMNTEAFF	TGTGCCAGCTCACCACCGTTAGGAGAGCCCATGAACACTGAAGCTTTCTTT
TRBV11-2	.	TRBJ2-3	.	CASRGVEGVTDTQYF	TGTGCCAGCCGTGGGGTTGAGGGGGTCACAGATACGCAGTATTTT
TRBV19	.	TRBJ2-1	TRBD1	CASSIRDRFDEQFF	TGTGCCAGTAGTATAAGGGACAGGTTCGATGAGCAGTTCTTC
TRBV7-3	.	TRBJ2-1	TRBD2	CASRPGLAGDRAEQFF	TGTGCCAGCAGACCTGGACTAGCGGGAGATAGGGCTGAGCAGTTCTTC